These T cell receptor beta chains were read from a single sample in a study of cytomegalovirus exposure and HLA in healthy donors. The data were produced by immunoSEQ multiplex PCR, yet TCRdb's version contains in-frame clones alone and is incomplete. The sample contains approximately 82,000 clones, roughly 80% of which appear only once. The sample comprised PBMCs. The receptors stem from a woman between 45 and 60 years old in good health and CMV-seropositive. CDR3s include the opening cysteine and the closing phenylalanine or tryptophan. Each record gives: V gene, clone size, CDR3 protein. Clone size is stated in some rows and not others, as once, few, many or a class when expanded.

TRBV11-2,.,CASSLDRGALDTIYF
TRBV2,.,CASSEDSEVEREWVIETQYF
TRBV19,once,CASSLGQGSYNEQFF
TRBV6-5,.,CASSLYSGREYEQYF
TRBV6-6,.,CASSSPGSNQPQHF
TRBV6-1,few,CASSVSGLASYEQYF
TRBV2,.,CASSEFWSSYEQYF
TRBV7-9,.,CASSSQDMSSYEQYF
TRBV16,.,CASSQRRADTEAFF
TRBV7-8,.,CASSGNRWPPFDEQFF
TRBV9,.,CASSAARGTGANVLTF
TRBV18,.,CASSPYIDTQYF
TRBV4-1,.,CASSRHPGLAGETQYF
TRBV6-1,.,CASSMEMNTEAFF
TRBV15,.,CATSRGYEGTRYGYTF
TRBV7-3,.,CASSPGGPRTEAFF
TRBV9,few,CASSASGRTYEQYF
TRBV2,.,CASCRDRTEAFF
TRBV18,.,CASSPGLATSGNTIYF
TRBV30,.,CAWSVQVNQPQHF
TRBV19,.,CASSFNGGGNQPQHF
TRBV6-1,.,CASSERQGYSNQPQHF
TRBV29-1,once,CSVGQASDTRYF
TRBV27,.,CASSSLGGSGANVLTF
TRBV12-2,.,CASRPPRGLSSYEQYF
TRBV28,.,CASSTGGRETQYF
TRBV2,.,CASRDDRRDSTEAFF
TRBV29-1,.,CSVSQGGTNEKLFF
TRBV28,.,CASSLLAARDTQYF
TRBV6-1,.,CASRDRAATEAFF
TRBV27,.,CASRRLNNYGYTF
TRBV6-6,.,CATALGLANTGELFF
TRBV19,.,CASSTGGGDNYGYTF
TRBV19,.,CASTFGERSNQPQHF
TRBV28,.,CASSLPGQGTQETQYF
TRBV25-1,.,CASSEAGFGANVLTF
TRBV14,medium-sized,CASSQVRGPNEKLFF
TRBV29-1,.,CSVERESGSHEQYF
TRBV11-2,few,CASSPNLGQGLGETQYF
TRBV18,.,CASSPSAGDSDTQYF
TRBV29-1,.,CSGGRGETNEQFF